A single sample is the source of the 20 T cell receptor beta chains below, sequenced in a study of T cell repertoires in cytomegalovirus infection. From the reads, TCRdb called clonotypes with MiXCR, one entry per CDR3 protein. The data hold some 400,000 distinct CDR3 sequences, with approximately 31% observed a single time. The specimen was PBMCs. These receptors all come from a human donor in good health (CMV status not recorded). Some clones in this sample may be carry-over from other donors' samples.

On this clonotype itself: A much more abundant neighbour one base away suggests this may be a read error. The J gene is TRBJ2-7, the V gene TRBV7-8; tentative D call: TRBD2 (7 bases). Trimming removed 6 bases at V and 6 bases at J, with 18 bases between. This CDR3 is built from 14 residues. Germline assignment: CDR1 SGHVS and CDR2 FQNEAQ. CDR3 coding DNA: TGTGCCAGCAGATCGGGGGGCAAGAGCAGCGAGCAGTACTTC. Translating it yields CASRSGGKSSEQYF. The whole variable domain, filled in from reference TRBV7-8 and TRBJ2-7, reads GAGVSQSPRYKVAKRGQDVALRCDPISGHVSLFWYQQALGQGPEFLTYFQNEAQLDKSGLPSDRFFAERPEGSVSTLKIQRTQQEDSAVYLCASRSGGKSSEQYFGPGTRLTVT.

This clonotype was observed a handful of times. The CDR3 DNA sequence: TGTGCCAGCAGCTCAGCTCCGGGACAGGCCTTGGAGCAGTTCTTC. Its translation is CASSSAPGQALEQFF. This chain links TRBV11-2 with TRBJ2-1; TRBD1 aligns across 8 bases. Unmatched junction bases numbered 12, after V lost 4 bases and J lost 10 bases. Germline V CDR1 and CDR2: SGHAT, FQNNGV. The CDR3 is 15 amino acids.

Ten or more counts support this clonotype. This sequence joins TRBV7-2 and TRBJ1-1; D may be TRBD1 (5 bases). V dropped 3 bases and J dropped 10 bases, with 15 bases sitting between them. Germline V gene lookup returns CDR1 SGHTA and CDR2 FQGNSA. The CDR3 is 13 amino acids. The CDR3 DNA reads TGTGCCAGCAGCTTGCAGGGCCTGCTCCGAGCTTTCTTT. It specifies CASSLQGLLRAFF.

This clonotype was found a few times. The CDR3 bases are TGTGCCAGCAGTCCCCCCTACAGGGCTGAGCAGTTCTTC. Its translation: CASSPPYRAEQFF. The chain combines TRBV6-5 with TRBJ2-1, with D possibly matching TRBD1 (6 bases). The CDR3 spans 13 residues. CDR1 is MNHEY, CDR2 SVGAGI, per germline. V lost 5 bases to trimming and J lost 9 bases, with 14 bases between them.

This clonotype was recorded a few times. This sequence joins TRBV27 and TRBJ2-3; 14 positions match TRBD2. CDR1 and CDR2 (germline): MNHEY, SMNVEV (reference sequence). After removal of 3 bases from V and 3 bases from J, the junction contained 2 bases not matched to a gene. This CDR3 comprises 16 residues. The CDR3 sequence: CASSFGLAGGTDTQYF. The CDR3 nucleotides read TGTGCCAGCAGTTTTGGACTAGCGGGGGGTACAGATACGCAGTATTTT.

V is TRBV12-5 and J is TRBJ1-1; D not certain. CDR1 is LGHNT and CDR2 is FRNRAP in the germline V gene. Between the trimmed V and J ends, which lost 7 bases and 4 bases, there was a span of 16 bases. This CDR3 comprises 14 residues. The DNA for the CDR3 is TGTGCTAGTGTGGCAAATCGCGTGTGCACTGAAGCTTTCTTT. Translated: CASVANRVCTEAFF.

This clonotype was picked up one time. This sequence joins TRBV6-1 and TRBJ2-5; TRBD1 might be the D (6 bases). The CDR3 length is 13 residues. V was shortened by 8 bases and J by 5 bases, with 15 bases between the two germline ends. Germline V lookup: CDR1 MNHNS, CDR2 SASEGT. In DNA, the CDR3 is TGTGCCAGCCTAAAGAGGGGGTTTGAGACCCAGTACTTC. This sequence encodes CASLKRGFETQYF.

This clonotype occurred many times. The chain links TRBV6-1 to TRBJ2-3, with TRBD2 identical over 12 bases. Germline V gives CDR1 MNHNS, CDR2 SASEGT. With V trimmed by 3 bases and J by 0 bases, 1 base remained unmatched. The CDR3 has 16 residues. CDR3 nucleotides: TGTGCCAGCAGTGAGACTAGCGGGGGAAGCACAGATACGCAGTATTTT. Its protein product is CASSETSGGSTDTQYF.

The genes are TRBV11-2 and TRBJ2-7, with D perhaps matching TRBD2 (5 bases). V lost 1 base to trimming and J lost 7 bases, with 11 bases between them. This CDR3 has 13 amino acids. Germline CDR1 reads SGHAT; CDR2 reads FQNNGV. The CDR3 DNA is TGTGCCAGCAGCTTAGCTGTAGGACTGGAGCAGTACTTC. This sequence encodes CASSLAVGLEQYF.

Points on this clonotype: A junction end diverges from the germline sequence, so it may reflect a read error. This sequence joins TRBV6-8 and TRBJ2-2; 8 bases are a match to TRBD1. The length of the CDR3 is 15 residues. CDR1 MNHGY and CDR2 SAAAGT come from the germline V gene. The CDR3 protein is CASPKADREAGEPFF. The CDR3 region has the DNA TGTGCCAGCCCAAAGGCGGACAGGGAGGCCGGGGAGCCGTTTTTT.

V gene TRBV19 combines with J gene TRBJ1-1; 10 positions match TRBD1. Germline lookup yields CDR1 LNHDA and CDR2 SQIVND (reference sequence). This CDR3 region has 15 residues. V was clipped by 4 bases and J by 6 bases; unmatched bases: 8. CDR3 nucleotides: TGTGCCAGTAGTACCCGGGACAGGGGACGTTCTGAAGCTTTCTTT. Translated: CASSTRDRGRSEAFF.

The chain is built from TRBV20-1 and TRBJ2-7; no definite D call. CDR3 size: 14 residues. V shed 0 bases and J shed 6 bases, with 15 bases lying between them. Germline loops: CDR1 DFQATT, CDR2 SNEGSKA (reference sequence). The CDR3 loop reads CSARDPRVFGEQYF. DNA of the CDR3: TGCAGTGCTAGAGATCCTAGAGTGTTCGGCGAGCAGTACTTC.

The gene calls are TRBV20-1 and TRBJ1-1, with TRBD1 matching over 11 bases. CDR3 length: 14 amino acids. Germline lookup yields CDR1 DFQATT and CDR2 SNEGSKA (reference sequence). The V and J ends lost 3 bases and 7 bases, in that order; junction bases with no gene match: 7. The chain's CDR3 is CSARGTGGLGEAFF. In DNA, the CDR3 is TGCAGTGCTAGGGGGACAGGGGGATTGGGTGAAGCTTTCTTT.

The chain has TRBV6-1 and TRBJ1-6; D not resolved. This CDR3 is built from 11 residues. Per germline, CDR1 MNHNS and CDR2 SASEGT. The V and J ends lost 0 bases and 12 bases respectively, with 3 bases between them. In DNA form, the CDR3 reads TGTGCCAGCAGTGAAGCTGGACCCCTCCACTTT. Translating gives CASSEAGPLHF.

The rearrangement joins TRBV24-1 to TRBJ2-3; 8 positions agree with TRBD1. The junction had 7 bases not matched to a gene; V was cut back by 11 bases and J by 1 base. Germline CDR1 and CDR2: KGHDR and SFDVKD. There are 14 residues in the CDR3. The CDR3 DNA follows: TGTGCCATCGGACAGGGCTCGGGCACAGATACGCAGTATTTT. Amino acids: CAIGQGSGTDTQYF.

This clonotype was counted ten times or more. The rearrangement links TRBV7-8 to TRBJ2-7; the D gene is possibly TRBD2 (5 bases). Trimming left V 2 bases short and J 1 base short, with 15 bases between. This CDR3 is built from 16 residues. Per germline, CDR1 SGHVS and CDR2 FQNEAQ. CDR3 DNA sequence: TGTGCCAGCAGCTTAATCTCCTCCAGCGGTTCCTACGAGCAGTACTTC. It specifies CASSLISSSGSYEQYF.

In its sample, this clonotype was seen a few times. V is TRBV7-9 and J is TRBJ1-6; 8 bases fit TRBD1. CDR3 length: 16 amino acids. V lost 3 bases, J lost 0 bases, and 1 base stayed unmatched. CDR1 and CDR2 from the germline V gene are SEHNR and FQNEAQ (reference sequence). CDR3: CASSFDRGSYNSPLHF. The DNA for the CDR3 is TGTGCCAGCAGCTTTGACAGGGGCTCCTATAATTCACCCCTCCACTTT. The entire variable domain, with the rest obtained from reference TRBV7-9 and TRBJ1-6, is as follows: DTGVSQNPRHKITKRGQNVTFRCDPISEHNRLYWYRQTLGQGPEFLTYFQNEAQLEKSRLLSDRFSAERPKGSFSTLEIQRTEQGDSAMYLCASSFDRGSYNSPLHFGNGTRLTVT.

This clonotype was observed a few times. The gene calls are TRBV5-1 and TRBJ1-1; unclear D gene. The CDR3 totals 13 residues. Germline values: CDR1 SGHRS, CDR2 YFSETQ. V dropped 0 bases and J dropped 6 bases, with 9 bases sitting between them. CDR3 nucleotide sequence: TGCGCCAGCAGCTTGGCCGCGGAGGCTGAAGCTTTCTTT. Amino acid sequence: CASSLAAEAEAFF.

In this sample, this clonotype turned up a few times. The chain couples TRBV4-1 to TRBJ1-3; D uncertain. V was pared by 0 bases and J by 7 bases, with 10 bases between. Germline CDR1 and CDR2: MGHRA and YSYEKL. The CDR3 is 14 amino acids. For the CDR3, the DNA is TGCGCCAGCAGCCAAGATAGGGCGATTAACACCATATATTTT. Encoded protein: CASSQDRAINTIYF.

In its sample, this clonotype was seen many times. The gene calls are TRBV12-3 or TRBV12-4 and TRBJ2-3, with 7 bases identical to TRBD2. V was clipped by 1 base and J by 3 bases; unmatched bases: 4. The CDR3 length is 15 residues. The CDR3 DNA reads TGTGCCAGCAGTTTAGGTGGGCGGGGGACAGATACGCAGTATTTT. As protein: CASSLGGRGTDTQYF.